These 9 T cell receptor beta chains were all obtained from the same sample, sequenced in a study of shared clonotypes between healthy human individuals. The method was immunoSEQ multiplex PCR; TCRdb's version includes in-frame clones alone and lacks a portion of them. The sample lists approximately 2,000,000 clones, about 90% seen once, with 0.3% to 0.45% in the top ten. The sequenced sample consisted of naive CD4+ T cells from PBMCs. Subset: CD45RA+ positively selected. The receptors here all came from a man aged 18 to 29 in good health. Some clones in this sample may be carry-over from other donors' samples.

J is TRBJ2-7 and V is TRBV7-8, with 12 nucleotides matching TRBD2. The CDR3 is made up of 14 amino acids. Trimming removed 1 base from V and 7 bases from J; junction bases left unmatched: 2. From germline, CDR1 is SGHVS and CDR2 FQNEAQ. The CDR3 DNA is TGTGCCAGCAGCTTAGGACTAGCGGGAGTAGAGCAGTACTTC. As protein: CASSLGLAGVEQYF.

This chain joins TRBV7-8 and TRBJ2-5; D could derive from TRBD1 or TRBD2 (5 bases each). Trimming shortened V by 5 bases and J by 4 bases, and 20 bases separated the two germline ends. This CDR3 is 16 amino acids long. The germline V gene has CDR1 SGHVS and CDR2 FQNEAQ. The CDR3 here is CASSLLFSGAGETQYF. In DNA, the CDR3 is TGTGCCAGCAGCCTACTGTTTTCCGGGGCAGGAGAGACCCAGTACTTC. Supplemented by reference TRBV7-8 and TRBJ2-5, the full variable domain reads GAGVSQSPRYKVAKRGQDVALRCDPISGHVSLFWYQQALGQGPEFLTYFQNEAQLDKSGLPSDRFFAERPEGSVSTLKIQRTQQEDSAVYLCASSLLFSGAGETQYFGPGTRLLVL.

This clone occurred once. This chain joins TRBV4-1 and TRBJ2-1, with a possible D match to TRBD1 (6 bases). The CDR3 runs 18 residues. Trimming pared 3 bases from V and 6 bases from J, leaving 24 bases between. Per the germline V gene, CDR1 is MGHRA and CDR2 is YSYEKL. This CDR3 reads CASSQMSAGVKIGNEQFF. DNA for the CDR3: TGCGCCAGCAGCCAGATGAGCGCAGGGGTTAAAATTGGCAATGAGCAGTTCTTC.

This chain links TRBV5-1 with TRBJ2-5; no firm D call. V lost 2 bases to trimming and J lost 3 bases, with 5 bases between them. The CDR3 is 12 residues long. CDR1 and CDR2 (germline): SGHRS, YFSETQ. CDR3 region: CASSFKEETQYF. The CDR3 bases are TGCGCCAGCAGCTTTAAAGAAGAGACCCAGTACTTC.

The CDR3 DNA follows: TGTGCCAGCAGTCCACTAGCGGACACAGATACGCAGTATTTT. Translation gives CASSPLADTDTQYF. The chain is built from TRBV9 and TRBJ2-3; TRBD2 aligns across 8 bases. Germline V gives CDR1 SGDLS, CDR2 YYNGEE. Trimming took 5 bases from V and 2 from J; bases not matched to a gene: 4. This CDR3 is 14 amino acids long. Full variable domain (outside the CDR3, taken from reference TRBV9 and TRBJ2-3): DSGVTQTPKHLITATGQRVTLRCSPRSGDLSVYWYQQSLDQGLQFLIQYYNGEERAKGNILERFSAQQFPDLHSELNLSSLELGDSALYFCASSPLADTDTQYFGPGTRLTVL.

This clone occurred a few times. Other DNA sequences of this sample code for an identical CDR3. The chain links TRBV29-1 to TRBJ1-1; no definite D call. The germline V and J ends were trimmed by 4 bases and 0 bases, with 9 bases remaining between them. In germline, CDR1 is SQVTM, CDR2 ANQGSEA. This CDR3 is built from 13 residues. The chain's CDR3 is CSVAGKLNTEAFF. The CDR3 DNA is TGCAGCGTTGCGGGGAAACTGAACACTGAAGCTTTCTTT. The whole variable domain, remainder taken from reference TRBV29-1 and TRBJ1-1, is SAVISQKPSRDICQRGTSLTIQCQVDSQVTMMFWYRQQPGQSLTLIATANQGSEATYESGFVIDKFPISRPNLTFSTLTVSNMSPEDSSIYLCSVAGKLNTEAFFGQGTRLTVV.

The rearrangement uses TRBV27 and TRBJ2-7; D might be TRBD1 (5 bases). The CDR3 is made up of 14 amino acids. The V and J ends lost 5 bases and 4 bases respectively, with 15 bases between them. Germline CDR1 and CDR2: MNHEY and SMNVEV (reference sequence). CDR3 residues: CASSNGAWGYEQYF. CDR3 nucleotide sequence: TGTGCCAGCAGTAATGGGGCGTGGGGTTACGAGCAGTACTTC.

This chain uses TRBV5-6 with TRBJ2-3, with D unresolved. V was trimmed by 0 bases and J by 0 bases, leaving 8 bases between them. There are 15 residues in the CDR3. In germline, CDR1 is SGHDT, CDR2 YYEEEE. DNA of the CDR3: TGTGCCAGCAGCTTGGTCACTCCCAGCACAGATACGCAGTATTTT. Amino acids: CASSLVTPSTDTQYF.

Only a few counts were recorded for this clone. The chain recombines TRBV9 with TRBJ1-4; D not resolved. This CDR3 region has 14 residues. The germline gives CDR1 SGDLS, CDR2 YYNGEE. Trimming left V 4 bases short and J 7 bases short, with 14 bases between. The CDR3 protein is CASSPSAQFEKLFF. The DNA for the CDR3 is TGTGCCAGCAGCCCCTCGGCCCAGTTTGAAAAACTGTTTTTT. Using reference TRBV9 and TRBJ1-4 for the parts outside the CDR3, the full variable domain is DSGVTQTPKHLITATGQRVTLRCSPRSGDLSVYWYQQSLDQGLQFLIQYYNGEERAKGNILERFSAQQFPDLHSELNLSSLELGDSALYFCASSPSAQFEKLFFGSGTQLSVL.